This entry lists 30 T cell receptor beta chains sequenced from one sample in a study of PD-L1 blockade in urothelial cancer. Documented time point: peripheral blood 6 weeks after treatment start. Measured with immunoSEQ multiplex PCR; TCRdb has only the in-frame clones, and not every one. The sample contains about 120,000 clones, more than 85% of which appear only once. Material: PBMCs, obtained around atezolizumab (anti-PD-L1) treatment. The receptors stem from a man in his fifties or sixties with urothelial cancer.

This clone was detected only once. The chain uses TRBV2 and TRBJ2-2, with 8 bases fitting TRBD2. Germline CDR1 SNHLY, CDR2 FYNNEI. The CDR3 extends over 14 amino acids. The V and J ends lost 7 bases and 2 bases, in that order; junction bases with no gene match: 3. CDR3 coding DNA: TGTGCCAGCAATCGGGGGGGTAACACCGGGGAGCTGTTTTTT. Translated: CASNRGGNTGELFF.

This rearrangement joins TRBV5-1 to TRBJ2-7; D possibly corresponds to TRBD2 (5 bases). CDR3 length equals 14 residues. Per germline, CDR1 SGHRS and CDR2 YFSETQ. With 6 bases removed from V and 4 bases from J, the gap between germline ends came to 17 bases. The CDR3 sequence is CASTAGSQVYEQYF. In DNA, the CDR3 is TGCGCCAGCACCGCGGGTTCGCAGGTATACGAGCAGTACTTC.

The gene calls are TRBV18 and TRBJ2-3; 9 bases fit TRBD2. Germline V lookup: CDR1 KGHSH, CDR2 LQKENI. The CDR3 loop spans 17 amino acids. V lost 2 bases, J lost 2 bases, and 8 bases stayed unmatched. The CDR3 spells CASSPSVAGVATDTQYF. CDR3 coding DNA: TGTGCCAGCTCACCATCGGTAGCGGGAGTAGCCACAGATACGCAGTATTTT.

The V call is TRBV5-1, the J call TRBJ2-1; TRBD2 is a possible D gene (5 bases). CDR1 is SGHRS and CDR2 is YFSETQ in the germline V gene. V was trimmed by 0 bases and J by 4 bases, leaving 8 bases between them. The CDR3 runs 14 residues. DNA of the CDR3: TGCGCCAGCAGCTTGGATCGGGGTTACAATGAGCAGTTCTTC. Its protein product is CASSLDRGYNEQFF.

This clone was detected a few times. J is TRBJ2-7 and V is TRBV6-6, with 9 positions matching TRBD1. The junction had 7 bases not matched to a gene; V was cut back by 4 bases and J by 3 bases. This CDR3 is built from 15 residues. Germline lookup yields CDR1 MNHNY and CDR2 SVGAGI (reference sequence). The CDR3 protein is CASSSNRDRVYEQYF. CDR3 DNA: TGTGCCAGCAGTTCGAATCGGGACAGGGTCTACGAGCAGTACTTC.

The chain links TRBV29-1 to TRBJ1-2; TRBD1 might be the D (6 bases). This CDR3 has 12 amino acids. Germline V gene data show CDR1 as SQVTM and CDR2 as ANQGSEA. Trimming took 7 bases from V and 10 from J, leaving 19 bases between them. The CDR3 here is CSERTGGLHYTF. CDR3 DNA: TGCAGCGAAAGGACGGGGGGCTTGCACTACACCTTC.

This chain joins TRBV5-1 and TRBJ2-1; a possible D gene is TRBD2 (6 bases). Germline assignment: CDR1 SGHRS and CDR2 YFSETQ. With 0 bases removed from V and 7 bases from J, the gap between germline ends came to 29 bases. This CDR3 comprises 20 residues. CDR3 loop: CASSLAANWRETWSLNEQFF. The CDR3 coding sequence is TGCGCCAGCAGCTTGGCGGCAAATTGGAGGGAGACGTGGAGTTTGAATGAGCAGTTCTTC.

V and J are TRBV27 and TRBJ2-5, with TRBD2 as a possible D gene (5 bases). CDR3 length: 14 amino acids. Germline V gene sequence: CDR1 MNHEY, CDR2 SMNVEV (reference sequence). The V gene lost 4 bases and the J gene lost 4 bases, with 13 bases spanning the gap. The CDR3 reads CASSSGSAGETQYF. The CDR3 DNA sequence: TGTGCCAGCAGTTCTGGAAGTGCGGGAGAGACCCAGTACTTC.

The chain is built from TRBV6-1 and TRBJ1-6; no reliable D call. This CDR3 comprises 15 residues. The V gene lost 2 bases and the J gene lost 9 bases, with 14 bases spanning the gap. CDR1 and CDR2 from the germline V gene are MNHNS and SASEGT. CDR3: CASSEPGRRSSPLHF. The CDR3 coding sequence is TGTGCCAGCAGTGAACCTGGCAGGAGGAGTTCACCCCTCCACTTT.

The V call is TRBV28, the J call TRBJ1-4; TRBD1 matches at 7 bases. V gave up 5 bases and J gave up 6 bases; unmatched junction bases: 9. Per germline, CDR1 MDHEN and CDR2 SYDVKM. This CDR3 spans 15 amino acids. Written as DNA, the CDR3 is TGTGCCAGCAGTGTCCCGGGACAGCCACATGAAAAACTGTTTTTT. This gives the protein CASSVPGQPHEKLFF.

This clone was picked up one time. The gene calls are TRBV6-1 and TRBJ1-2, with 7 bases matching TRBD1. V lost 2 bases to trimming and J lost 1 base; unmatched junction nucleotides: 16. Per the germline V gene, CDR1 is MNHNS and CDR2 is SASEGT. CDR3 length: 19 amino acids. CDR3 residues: CASSERGPGTPNRNYGYTF. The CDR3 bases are TGTGCCAGCAGTGAAAGGGGGCCCGGGACCCCAAACCGTAACTATGGCTACACCTTC.

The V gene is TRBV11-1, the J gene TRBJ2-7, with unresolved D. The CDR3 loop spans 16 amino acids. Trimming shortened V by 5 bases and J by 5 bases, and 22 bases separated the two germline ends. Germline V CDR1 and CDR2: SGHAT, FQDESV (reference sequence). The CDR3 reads CASSRPLFRSLDEQYF. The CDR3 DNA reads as TGTGCCAGCAGCCGCCCACTGTTCAGGTCTCTCGACGAGCAGTACTTC.

The CDR3 nucleotides are TGTGCCAGCAGTTCTAGCGGGAGGGCCGCAGATACGCAGTATTTT. This codes for CASSSSGRAADTQYF. V is TRBV2 and J is TRBJ2-3; 12 nucleotides match TRBD2. Per germline, CDR1 SNHLY and CDR2 FYNNEI. V gave up 5 bases and J gave up 4 bases; unmatched junction bases: 4. The CDR3 sequence is 15 residues long.

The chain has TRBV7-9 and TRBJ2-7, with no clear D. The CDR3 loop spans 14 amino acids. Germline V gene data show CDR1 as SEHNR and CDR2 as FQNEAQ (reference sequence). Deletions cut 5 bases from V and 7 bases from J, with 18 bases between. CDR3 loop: CASSLLTVNGEQYF. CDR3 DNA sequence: TGTGCCAGCAGCCTGCTCACGGTTAATGGTGAGCAGTACTTC.

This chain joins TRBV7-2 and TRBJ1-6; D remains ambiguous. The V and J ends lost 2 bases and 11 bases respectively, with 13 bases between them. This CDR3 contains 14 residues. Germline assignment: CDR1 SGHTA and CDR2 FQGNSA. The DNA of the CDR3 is TGTGCCAGCAGCTTATCATACACCGCCACACCCCTCCACTTT. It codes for CASSLSYTATPLHF.

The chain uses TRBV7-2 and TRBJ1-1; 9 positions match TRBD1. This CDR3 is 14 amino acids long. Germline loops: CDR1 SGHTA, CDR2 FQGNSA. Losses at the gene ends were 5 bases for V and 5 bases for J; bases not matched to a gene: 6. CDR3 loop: CASSTRQGETEAFF. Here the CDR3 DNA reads TGTGCCAGCAGCACTCGACAGGGGGAGACTGAAGCTTTCTTT.

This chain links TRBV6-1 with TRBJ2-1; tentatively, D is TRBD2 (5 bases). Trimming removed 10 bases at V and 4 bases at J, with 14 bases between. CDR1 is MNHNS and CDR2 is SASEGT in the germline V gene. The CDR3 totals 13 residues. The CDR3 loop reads CATGIALYNEQFF. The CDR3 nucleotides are TGTGCCACGGGGATAGCGCTGTACAATGAGCAGTTCTTC.

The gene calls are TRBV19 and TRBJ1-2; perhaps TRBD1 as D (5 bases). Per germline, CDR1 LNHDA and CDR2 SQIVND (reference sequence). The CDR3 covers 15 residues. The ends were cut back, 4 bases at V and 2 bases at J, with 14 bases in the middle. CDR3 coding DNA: TGTGCCAGTAGTACCCAGACAGCGTACAACTATGGCTACACCTTC. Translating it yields CASSTQTAYNYGYTF.

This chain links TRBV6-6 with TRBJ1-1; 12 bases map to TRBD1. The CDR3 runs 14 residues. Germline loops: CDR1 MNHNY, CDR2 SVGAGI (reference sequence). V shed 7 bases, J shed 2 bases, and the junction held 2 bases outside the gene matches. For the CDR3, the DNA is TGTGCCAGCATAGGGACAGGGGGCAACACTGAAGCTTTCTTT. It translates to CASIGTGGNTEAFF.

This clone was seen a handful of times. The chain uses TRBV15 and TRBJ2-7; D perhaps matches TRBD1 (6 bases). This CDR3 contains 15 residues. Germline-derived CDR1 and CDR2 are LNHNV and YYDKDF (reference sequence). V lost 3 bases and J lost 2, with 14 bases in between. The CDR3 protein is CATSSFGTGTYEQYF. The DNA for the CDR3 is TGTGCCACCAGCAGTTTTGGTACAGGGACCTACGAGCAGTACTTC. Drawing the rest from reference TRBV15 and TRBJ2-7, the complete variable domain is DAMVIQNPRYQVTQFGKPVTLSCSQTLNHNVMYWYQQKSSQAPKLLFHYYDKDFNNEADTPDNFQSRRPNTSFCFLDIRSPGLGDTAMYLCATSSFGTGTYEQYFGPGTRLTVT.

CDR3: CASSSTSWDRGYEQYF. CDR3 DNA sequence: TGCGCCAGCAGCTCTACCTCATGGGACAGGGGCTACGAGCAGTACTTC. The chain links TRBV5-1 to TRBJ2-7; 10 bases line up with TRBD1. The CDR3 is 16 amino acids. Per the germline V gene, CDR1 is SGHRS and CDR2 is YFSETQ. The junction had 9 bases not matched to a gene; V was cut back by 3 bases and J by 3 bases.

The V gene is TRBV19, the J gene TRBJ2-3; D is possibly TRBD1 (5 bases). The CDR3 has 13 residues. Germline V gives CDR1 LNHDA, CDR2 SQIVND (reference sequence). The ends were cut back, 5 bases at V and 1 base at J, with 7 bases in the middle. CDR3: CASSEGGTDTQYF. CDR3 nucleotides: TGTGCCAGTAGTGAAGGGGGCACAGATACGCAGTATTTT. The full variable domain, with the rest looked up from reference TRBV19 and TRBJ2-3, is DGGITQSPKYLFRKEGQNVTLSCEQNLNHDAMYWYRQDPGQGLRLIYYSQIVNDFQKGDIAEGYSVSREKKESFPLTVTSAQKNPTAFYLCASSEGGTDTQYFGPGTRLTVL.

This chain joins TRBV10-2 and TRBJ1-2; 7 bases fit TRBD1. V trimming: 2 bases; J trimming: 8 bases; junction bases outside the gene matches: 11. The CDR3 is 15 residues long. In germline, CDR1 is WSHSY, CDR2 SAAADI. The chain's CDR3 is CASSEGGGGGVGYTF. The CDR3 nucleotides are TGCGCCAGCAGTGAGGGTGGTGGAGGGGGCGTCGGCTACACCTTC.

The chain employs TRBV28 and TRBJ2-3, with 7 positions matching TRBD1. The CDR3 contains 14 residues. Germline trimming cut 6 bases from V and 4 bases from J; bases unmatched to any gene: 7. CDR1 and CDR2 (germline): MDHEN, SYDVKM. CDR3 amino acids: CASSRQGESDTQYF. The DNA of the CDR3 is TGTGCCAGCAGCAGACAGGGAGAGTCAGATACGCAGTATTTT.

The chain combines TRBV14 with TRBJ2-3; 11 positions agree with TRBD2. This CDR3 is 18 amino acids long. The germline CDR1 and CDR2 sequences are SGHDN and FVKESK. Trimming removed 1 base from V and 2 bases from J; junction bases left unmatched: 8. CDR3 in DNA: TGTGCCAGCAGCCAAGCCGAGGCTAGCGGGGGGTCCACAGATACGCAGTATTTT. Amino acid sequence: CASSQAEASGGSTDTQYF.

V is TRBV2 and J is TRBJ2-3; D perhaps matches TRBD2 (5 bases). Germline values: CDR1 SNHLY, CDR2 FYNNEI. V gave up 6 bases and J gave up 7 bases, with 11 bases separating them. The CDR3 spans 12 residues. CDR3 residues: CASRRDPHTQYF. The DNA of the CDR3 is TGTGCCAGCAGGAGGGATCCGCATACGCAGTATTTT.

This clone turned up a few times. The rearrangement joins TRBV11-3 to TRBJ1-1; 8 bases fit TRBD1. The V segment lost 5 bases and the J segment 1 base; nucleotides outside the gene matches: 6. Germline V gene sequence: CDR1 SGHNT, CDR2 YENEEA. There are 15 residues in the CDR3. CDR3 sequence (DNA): TGTGCCAGCAGCGCTAGCGGACAGGGGAACACTGAAGCTTTCTTT. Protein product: CASSASGQGNTEAFF.

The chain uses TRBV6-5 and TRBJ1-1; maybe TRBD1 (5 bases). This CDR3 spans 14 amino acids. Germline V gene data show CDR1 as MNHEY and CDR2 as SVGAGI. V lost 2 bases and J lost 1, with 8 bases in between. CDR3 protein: CASSYAGSNTEAFF. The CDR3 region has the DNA TGTGCCAGCAGTTACGCAGGGTCGAACACTGAAGCTTTCTTT.

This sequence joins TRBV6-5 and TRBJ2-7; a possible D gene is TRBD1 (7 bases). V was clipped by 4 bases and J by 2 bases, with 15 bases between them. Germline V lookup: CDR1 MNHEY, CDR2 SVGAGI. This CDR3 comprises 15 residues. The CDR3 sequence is CASSSQDRRAYEQYF. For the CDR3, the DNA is TGTGCCAGCAGTTCTCAGGACAGGAGGGCCTACGAGCAGTACTTC.

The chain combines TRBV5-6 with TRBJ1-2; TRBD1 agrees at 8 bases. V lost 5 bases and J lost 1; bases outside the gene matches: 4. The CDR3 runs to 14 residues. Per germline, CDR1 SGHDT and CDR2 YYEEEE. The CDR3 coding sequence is TGTGCCAGCAGGAGGACAGGGATTAACTATGGCTACACCTTC. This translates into CASRRTGINYGYTF.